This T cell receptor beta chain was observed in a study of T-cell memory formation after mild COVID-19. Study at large: Among the donors, TCR clusters were largely specific to each donor.

From the 5' RACE reads, TCRdb called clonotypes with MiXCR, one entry per CDR3 protein. The table includes almost 350,000 distinct CDR3 sequences, 20% to 25% detected once. This clonotype was seen a few times. The antigen is undetermined. The CDR3 contains 16 residues. From germline, CDR1 is SGDLS and CDR2 YYNGEE. V lost 4 bases to trimming and J lost 4 bases, with 17 bases between them. Regarding the study as a whole: From day 15 to 85, contracting clones were balanced between CD4 and CD8, whereas later expanders leaned toward CD4+. Most CD4+ clones that shrank were in CM and EM, while CD8+ ones turned up in EMRA. Still unconfirmed is whether the second-wave clones peaking on day 37 recognized SARS-CoV-2.

The receptor's source is a man younger than 35 who had mild COVID-19 (a few samples of this study predate the infection). Cell type and time point are not known. The chain has TRBV9 and TRBJ2-2; weak D call: TRBD1 (5 bases). The sequencing input was PBMCs or a T cell subset sorted from them (not recorded which). The CDR3: CASSLLGPQGTGELFF. CDR3 nucleotide sequence: TGTGCCAGCAGCTTATTGGGCCCCCAGGGCACCGGGGAGCTGTTTTTT.